Sequencing of this T cell receptor (beta chain) was carried out in a study of blood T cells in healthy people across ages. Germline CDR1 SGHDT, CDR2 YYEEEE. The V end was cut by 10 bases, the J end by 0 bases, with 14 bases between. The CDR3 is 14 residues long. Together with a sample-barcoded 5' primer, a J-beta primer mix was included in a second PCR lasting roughly 6 to 12 cycles. TCRdb passed the 5' RACE reads through MiXCR, listing each CDR3 protein once. The data contain 1 million or so distinct CDR3 sequences, more than 35% of them singletons. Each sample yielded at least 7 million isolated PBMCs.

The chain uses TRBV5-6 and TRBJ2-1; possibly TRBD1 for D (7 bases). The TCR comes from a woman in her fifties or sixties in good health. The sequencing input was blood. CDR3 loop: CACGDRYSYNEQFF. CDR3 bases: TGTGCCTGCGGGGACAGATACTCCTACAATGAGCAGTTCTTC.